A single TCR beta chain is shown here with its context. What it recognizes is unknown. Vbeta (60) and Jbeta (13) primers were used in the PCR. TCRdb's copy holds only in-frame clones and misses some; the assay was immunoSEQ multiplex PCR. The sample holds some 160,000 clones, roughly 84% seen once. The sample originates from a study of cytomegalovirus exposure and HLA in healthy donors. The study's findings and limits: Rates of TCR association differed by HLA locus in a later analysis, with DRB1 highest and HLA-C lowest. Judged likely to be a sequencing artifact was a cluster of highly shared sequence variants. A list of approximately 150 TCR beta chains associated with cytomegalovirus was given. It emerged from a later analysis that several of the most significant clusters appeared to be linked to common viral pathogens.

CDR1 is SNHLY, CDR2 FYNNEI, per germline. V gave up 7 bases and J gave up 4 bases, with 18 bases separating them. The CDR3 has 15 amino acids. Sequencing input: PBMCs. This chain links TRBV2 with TRBJ2-3, with D tentatively TRBD2 (5 bases). This TCR was sampled from a young man in good health and CMV-seronegative. CDR3 nucleotide sequence: TGTGCCAGCACAGTCGAGGGTAGTGGTCCAGATACGCAGTATTTT. Translation gives CASTVEGSGPDTQYF.